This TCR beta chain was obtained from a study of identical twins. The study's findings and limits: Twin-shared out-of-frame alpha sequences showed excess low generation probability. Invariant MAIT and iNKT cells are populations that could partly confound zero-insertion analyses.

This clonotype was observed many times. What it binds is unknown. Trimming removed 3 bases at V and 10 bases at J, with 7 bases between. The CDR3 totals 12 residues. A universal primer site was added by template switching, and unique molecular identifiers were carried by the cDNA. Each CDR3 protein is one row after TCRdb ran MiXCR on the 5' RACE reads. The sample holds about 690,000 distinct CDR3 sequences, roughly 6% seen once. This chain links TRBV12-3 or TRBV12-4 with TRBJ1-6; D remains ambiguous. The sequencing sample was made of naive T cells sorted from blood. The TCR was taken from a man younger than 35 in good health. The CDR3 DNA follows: TGTGCCAGCAGTTTCTCTTTGTCACCCCTCCACTTT. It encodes CASSFSLSPLHF.